The rows below give T cell receptor beta chains drawn from one sample of a study of OX40 agonist ivuxolimab in advanced cancers. Generated by immunoSEQ multiplex PCR, the TCRdb table keeps only in-frame clones and is missing some. In the table there are 75,000 to 90,000 clones, around 89% of which are singletons. The starting material was CD4+ or CD8+ T cells sorted from blood, obtained in a trial of the OX40 agonist ivuxolimab. The source of these receptors is an adult with an advanced solid tumor such as melanoma, head and neck, liver or kidney cancer. The conserved cysteine and the conserved F or W are not part of the CDR3 here. A D gene is named only where the DNA matches it firmly. Size is stated for part of the rows, as once, few or many counts, or as a class when the clone is expanded.

>TRBV10-3|-|-|TRBJ2-7
AISEWVGSSYLSYEQY
>TRBV4-2|-|-|TRBJ2-7
ASSQERIAYEQY
>TRBV7-8|TRBD1|-|TRBJ1-1
ASRGVGDRKNTEAF
>TRBV10-2|TRBD2|-|TRBJ2-1
ASSAQREYNEQF
>TRBV6-5|-|-|TRBJ2-2
ASNNGRSAGELF
>TRBV2|-|-|TRBJ2-5
ASGLFPEETQY
>TRBV9|TRBD1|-|TRBJ1-2
ASSPRTGSYGYT
>TRBV10-1|-|-|TRBJ2-7
ASSASQQNGQY
>TRBV7-9|TRBD1|-|TRBJ1-2
ASSYWAGTDGYT
>TRBV23-1|-|-|TRBJ2-7
ASSHITGNEQY
>TRBV20-1|-|-|TRBJ2-5
SARVPPLEN
>TRBV11-2|TRBD2|-|TRBJ2-5
ASSLDAGAQY
>TRBV10-3|-|-|TRBJ1-1
AISEGIGTEAF
>TRBV9|TRBD1|-|TRBJ1-2
ASSPGDRVKFNYGYT
>TRBV2|-|-|TRBJ2-1
ASSGLPLQF
>TRBV28|-|once|TRBJ1-5
ASSGDGAGNQPQH
>TRBV20-1|-|-|TRBJ1-3
SASPGNTIY
>TRBV5-1|-|-|TRBJ1-1
ASSLGGAGTEAF
>TRBV6-6|-|-|TRBJ2-1
ASSYRAPDEQF
>TRBV28|-|once|TRBJ2-4
ASSFSQAQDIQY
>TRBV18|-|-|TRBJ1-4
ASSPTVGRGEEKLF
>TRBV2|TRBD1|-|TRBJ2-5
ASRADREETQY
>TRBV19|-|-|TRBJ1-4
ASSIRQSEEKLF
>TRBV7-9|-|-|TRBJ2-1
ASSSTRIEAIDEQF
>TRBV10-3|TRBD2|-|TRBJ2-1
AIAETSGGANEQF
>TRBV11-3|TRBD1|-|TRBJ2-1
ASSGTGRGHEQF
>TRBV6-1|-|-|TRBJ1-4
ASTWTKSNEKLF
>TRBV7-2|TRBD2|-|TRBJ2-1
ASSLDRAGGLEQF
>TRBV28|-|-|TRBJ1-1
ASSPLWGGITEAF
>TRBV2|-|-|TRBJ2-7
ASRKLWSSYEQY
>TRBV9|TRBD1|-|TRBJ1-3
ASSPTGVSGNTIY
>TRBV18|-|-|TRBJ2-2
ASSPPSNTGELF
>TRBV6-1|-|-|TRBJ2-5
ASRASLETQY
>TRBV28|TRBD2|-|TRBJ2-7
ASSSPGLALPYEQY
>TRBV7-7|-|-|TRBJ2-1
ASSTYPSNEQF
>TRBV11-2|-|-|TRBJ1-3
ASSSRSDPRATGNTIY
>TRBV9|TRBD1|-|TRBJ2-7
ASSGGQGDYEQY
>TRBV2|TRBD2|-|TRBJ2-7
ASSPRTSEDEQY
>TRBV5-1|TRBD1|-|TRBJ2-7
ASSPQGATYEQY
>TRBV5-1|TRBD2|once|TRBJ2-3
ASSLEEAGAEADTQY
>TRBV28|-|-|TRBJ1-3
ASSFEGSGRNTIY
>TRBV14|-|-|TRBJ1-1
ASSQVIGTEAF
>TRBV5-1|-|-|TRBJ2-7
ASSVDGEQY
>TRBV6-5|TRBD1|-|TRBJ1-1
ASSYGPTGAFEAF
>TRBV6-5|-|-|-
ASSRGSGTYEQY
>TRBV4-2|-|once|TRBJ1-1
ASSQVGFTGNTEAF
>TRBV9|-|-|TRBJ2-1
ASSVGAAGSSYNEQF
>TRBV6-4|-|-|TRBJ2-1
ASSADRTENEQF
>TRBV5-4|-|-|TRBJ2-7
ASSVDYSSSYEQY
>TRBV27|-|-|TRBJ2-2
ASSFGVGGRASTGELF
>TRBV7-9|-|-|TRBJ1-6
ASSLYQGSLH
>TRBV6-1|-|-|TRBJ1-6
ASSEFDSTNSPLH
>TRBV5-1|-|-|TRBJ2-4
ASSPPTVAKNIQY
>TRBV5-5|TRBD2|-|TRBJ2-7
ASSWTSGNSYEQY